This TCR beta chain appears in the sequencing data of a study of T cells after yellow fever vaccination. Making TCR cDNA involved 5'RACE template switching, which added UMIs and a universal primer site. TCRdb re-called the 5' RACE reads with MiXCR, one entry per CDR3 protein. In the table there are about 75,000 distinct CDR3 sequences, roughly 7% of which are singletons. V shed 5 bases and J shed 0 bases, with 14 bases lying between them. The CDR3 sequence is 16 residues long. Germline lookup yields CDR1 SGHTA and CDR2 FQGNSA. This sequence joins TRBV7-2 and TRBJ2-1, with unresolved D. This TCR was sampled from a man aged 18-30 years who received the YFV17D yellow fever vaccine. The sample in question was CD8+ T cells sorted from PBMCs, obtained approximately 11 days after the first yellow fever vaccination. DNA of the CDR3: TGTGCCAGCAGCGCGTCGGCTGGGGACTCCTACAATGAGCAGTTCTTC. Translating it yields CASSASAGDSYNEQFF.